The 31 T cell receptor beta chains in this list originate from one sample, sequenced in a study of T cells after posttransplantation cyclophosphamide. Cyclophosphamide on days +3 and +4 followed busulfan-fludarabine conditioning and a marrow graft. The table came from immunoSEQ multiplex PCR; TCRdb's copy has only in-frame clones and leaves some out. The table has 1,500 to 2,500 clones, roughly 70% seen once; the top ten hold 52%. The sequencing used CD8+ T cells sorted from PBMCs, collected 242 days after a stem cell transplant with posttransplant cyclophosphamide. The receptors originated from a young adult male patient who received an allogeneic stem cell transplant from a related donor, was CMV-positive, and had no GVHD. Some T cells may have originated in the graft donor.

The V call is TRBV7-5, the J call TRBJ2-5; the table's TRBD2 call for D was not verified on the DNA. TRBV7-5 is described as a pseudogene. This CDR3 is 17 amino acids long. The CDR3 region is CARSPDSGAYPRETQYF. CDR3 bases: TGTGCCAGAAGCCCTGATAGCGGGGCGTACCCCAGAGAGACCCAGTACTTC.

The CDR3 loop reads CATRDRGGYEQYF. The CDR3 bases are TGTGCCACGAGGGACAGGGGAGGGTACGAGCAGTACTTC. The chain carries TRBV7-8 and TRBJ2-5; 10 bases are a match to TRBD1. The J call may be mistaken, given a closer DNA end match to TRBJ2-7. The germline V gene has CDR1 SGHVS and CDR2 FQNEAQ. The CDR3 spans 13 residues.

This chain uses TRBV7-9 with TRBJ2-3; 9 bases align to TRBD1. Germline V gene sequence: CDR1 SEHNR, CDR2 FQNEAQ (reference sequence). This CDR3 comprises 13 residues. The V and J ends lost 11 bases and 4 bases, in that order; junction bases with no gene match: 7. The CDR3 here is CAVPGQGADTQYF. The CDR3 DNA follows: TGTGCCGTTCCGGGACAGGGAGCAGATACGCAGTATTTT.

The V gene is TRBV18, the J gene TRBJ2-2, with a tentative D call TRBD2 (5 bases). V was cut by 5 bases and J by 6 bases, with 13 bases left in between. The CDR3 sequence is 14 residues long. Germline CDR1 and CDR2: KGHSH and LQKENI. CDR3 protein: CASSDLDGAGELFF. The CDR3 nucleotides are TGTGCCAGCTCAGATCTGGACGGGGCCGGGGAGCTGTTTTTT.

Here the CDR3 reads CASSLGVNQPQHF. CDR3 in DNA: TGTGCCAGCAGCTTGGGAGTAAATCAGCCCCAGCATTTT. The chain uses TRBV5-5 and TRBJ1-5, with D uncertain. Per germline, CDR1 SGHKS and CDR2 YYEKEE (reference sequence). Trimming left V 0 bases short and J 4 bases short, with 5 bases between. The CDR3 has 13 amino acids.

The chain has TRBV9 and TRBJ2-3, with D possibly being TRBD2 (5 bases). Per germline, CDR1 SGDLS and CDR2 YYNGEE. There are 12 residues in the CDR3. V was pared by 3 bases and J by 4 bases, with 6 bases between. CDR3 DNA sequence: TGTGCCAGCAGCGGGGAGCCAGATACGCAGTATTTT. Its translation: CASSGEPDTQYF.

This rearrangement joins TRBV30 to TRBJ1-1; TRBD1 is a possible D gene (5 bases). CDR1 GTSNPN and CDR2 SVGIG come from the germline V gene (reference sequence). V dropped 3 bases and J dropped 3 bases, with 11 bases sitting between them. CDR3 size: 13 residues. The CDR3 loop is CAWRGRADTEAFF. The CDR3 DNA reads as TGTGCCTGGAGGGGCAGGGCGGACACTGAAGCTTTCTTT. Full variable domain (remainder filled in from reference TRBV30 and TRBJ1-1): SQTIHQWPATLVQPVGSPLSLECTVEGTSNPNLYWYRQAAGRGLQLLFYSVGIGQISSEVPQNLSASRPQDRQFILSSKKLLLSDSGFYLCAWRGRADTEAFFGQGTRLTVV.

The chain employs TRBV4-3 and TRBJ2-5; TRBD2 agrees at 11 bases. CDR1 is LGHNA and CDR2 is YSLEER in the germline V gene. Unmatched junction bases numbered 3, after V lost 2 bases and J lost 1 base. This CDR3 contains 16 residues. CDR3 sequence (DNA): TGCGCCAGCAGCCAAATAGCGGGAGGGCCCCAAGAGACCCAGTACTTC. The encoded protein is CASSQIAGGPQETQYF.

This clone was picked up one time. This sample includes further DNA sequences coding for the same CDR3. The chain recombines TRBV6-1 with TRBJ2-4; 9 bases map to TRBD2. V shed 2 bases, J shed 8 bases, and the junction held 7 bases outside the gene matches. CDR3 length: 15 residues. Germline lookup yields CDR1 MNHNS and CDR2 SASEGT. The DNA of the CDR3 is TGTGCCAGCAGTGAAATGAGCGGGGGGCCGGACATTCAGTACTTC. Residues: CASSEMSGGPDIQYF.

This sequence joins TRBV6-1 and TRBJ2-5; D is undetermined. The J call may not be correct, given that the DNA end is closer to TRBJ2-7. The CDR3 sequence is 13 residues long. The germline V gene has CDR1 MNHNS and CDR2 SASEGT. The chain's CDR3 is CASSEGFSYEQYF. DNA of the CDR3: TGTGCCAGCAGTGAAGGGTTCTCCTACGAGCAGTACTTC.

The table lists this clone with a few counts. V usage is TRBV5-4 and J usage is TRBJ2-1, with 7 bases fitting TRBD2. V trimming: 4 bases; J trimming: 1 base; junction bases outside the gene matches: 5. CDR3 length: 15 amino acids. CDR1 and CDR2 from the germline V gene are SGHNT and YYREEE (reference sequence). The CDR3 region is CASSRLAASYNEQFF. The CDR3 bases are TGTGCCAGCAGCCGGCTAGCGGCTTCCTACAATGAGCAGTTCTTC.

The count of this clone is one. V is TRBV10-1 and J is TRBJ2-3; no firm D call. The CDR3 length is 12 residues. The ends were cut back, 2 bases at V and 4 bases at J, with 4 bases in the middle. CDR1 is WNHNN, CDR2 SYGVQD, per germline (reference sequence). The CDR3 DNA sequence: TGCGCCAGCAGTGAGGTCTCAGATACGCAGTATTTT. Its protein is CASSEVSDTQYF.

This clone appeared a single time. V gene TRBV5-1 combines with J gene TRBJ2-1; a possible D gene is TRBD1 (5 bases). The CDR3 has 15 residues. Germline V lookup: CDR1 SGHRS, CDR2 YFSETQ. With 4 bases removed from V and 3 bases from J, the gap between germline ends came to 14 bases. CDR3 amino acids: CASSPEGADYNEQFF. Here the CDR3 DNA reads TGCGCCAGCAGCCCCGAAGGGGCGGACTACAATGAGCAGTTCTTC.

The chain employs TRBV5-5 and TRBJ2-3, with 9 bases matching TRBD2. Germline CDR1 reads SGHKS; CDR2 reads YYEKEE (reference sequence). CDR3 length: 15 amino acids. V lost 4 bases, J lost 3 bases, and 6 bases stayed unmatched. The CDR3 loop reads CASSPQREVTDTQYF. In DNA, the CDR3 is TGTGCCAGCAGCCCCCAGCGGGAGGTAACAGATACGCAGTATTTT.

The rearrangement joins TRBV7-9 to TRBJ1-5; tentatively, D is TRBD1 (6 bases). V lost 5 bases, J lost 0 bases, and 14 bases lay in between. The CDR3 is 16 residues long. Germline loops: CDR1 SEHNR, CDR2 FQNEAQ (reference sequence). CDR3 nucleotide sequence: TGTGCCAGCAGCGCCGGACAGTCCCTTAGCAATCAGCCCCAGCATTTT. It codes for CASSAGQSLSNQPQHF.

The chain employs TRBV6-5 and TRBJ2-7; D is perhaps TRBD1 (5 bases). Looked up from germline, CDR1 is MNHEY and CDR2 is SVGAGI. With 2 bases removed from V and 5 bases from J, the gap between germline ends came to 13 bases. The CDR3 length is 14 residues. The CDR3 sequence is CASSYVPRANEQYF. The CDR3 DNA sequence: TGTGCCAGCAGTTACGTCCCCAGGGCTAACGAGCAGTACTTC.

The chain carries TRBV2 and TRBJ2-1, with TRBD2 identical over 16 bases. V lost 2 bases, J lost 2 bases, and 3 bases stayed unmatched. The CDR3 has 18 residues. Looked up from germline, CDR1 is SNHLY and CDR2 is FYNNEI. The CDR3 coding sequence is TGTGCCAGCAGTGAACCCGGGACTAGCGGGGGGGCCTACAATGAGCAGTTCTTC. It specifies CASSEPGTSGGAYNEQFF. The entire variable domain, with the rest obtained from reference TRBV2 and TRBJ2-1, is as follows: EPEVTQTPSHQVTQMGQEVILRCVPISNHLYFYWYRQILGQKVEFLVSFYNNEISEKSEIFDDQFSVERPDGSNFTLKIRSTKLEDSAMYFCASSEPGTSGGAYNEQFFGPGTRLTVL.

The chain couples TRBV6-5 to TRBJ2-7; the match to TRBD1 covers 9 bases. The CDR3 consists of 15 residues. V was pared by 2 bases and J by 1 base, with 3 bases of the junction left unmatched. Germline assignment: CDR1 MNHEY and CDR2 SVGAGI. As DNA, the CDR3 is TGTGCCAGCAGTTACGGGACAGGGCAATCCTACGAGCAGTACTTC. Amino acids: CASSYGTGQSYEQYF.

In its sample, this clone is medium-sized. The CDR3 region is CASSLLSGDVLQETQYF. The CDR3 DNA sequence: TGTGCCAGCAGCCTGTTATCGGGGGACGTTCTCCAAGAGACCCAGTACTTC. This rearrangement joins TRBV28 to TRBJ2-5; the D gene is possibly TRBD2 (6 bases). Trimming removed 6 bases at V and 1 base at J, with 21 bases between. The CDR3 extends over 17 amino acids. The germline CDR1 and CDR2 sequences are MDHEN and SYDVKM.

Comment on this clone: This is likely an artifact of a read error, given a far larger clone one base away. Other DNA variants within this sample encode the same CDR3. The rearrangement joins TRBV7-2 to TRBJ1-6, with D maybe TRBD1 (6 bases). Trimming stripped 3 bases from V and 0 bases from J, with 15 bases between. The CDR3 runs 18 residues. Looked up from germline, CDR1 is SGHTA and CDR2 is FQGNSA. The CDR3 here is CASSFRDTPSSYNSPLHF. Here the CDR3 DNA reads TGTGCCAGCAGCTTCAGGGACACCCCGAGCTCCTATAATTCACCCCTCCACTTT.

V and J are TRBV2 and TRBJ2-7, with TRBD2 matching over 15 bases. Per germline, CDR1 SNHLY and CDR2 FYNNEI. V lost 8 bases, J lost 3 bases, and 2 bases stayed unmatched. CDR3 length: 14 residues. The CDR3: CASPGLAGGYEQYF. As DNA, the CDR3 is TGTGCCAGCCCGGGACTAGCGGGAGGCTACGAGCAGTACTTC.

This clone rates as medium-sized. This chain connects TRBV27 to TRBJ2-1; D perhaps matches TRBD1 (6 bases). The V end lost 0 bases, the J end lost 3 bases, and 9 bases lay between the germline ends. This CDR3 has 15 residues. Looked up from germline, CDR1 is MNHEY and CDR2 is SMNVEV (reference sequence). CDR3 region: CASSLSQGYYNEQFF. CDR3 sequence (DNA): TGTGCCAGCAGTTTATCTCAGGGGTACTACAATGAGCAGTTCTTC.

The chain combines TRBV7-9 with TRBJ1-4; 8 bases agree with TRBD1. Germline-derived CDR1 and CDR2 are SEHNR and FQNEAQ (reference sequence). Germline trimming cut 5 bases from V and 11 bases from J; bases unmatched to any gene: 4. CDR3 length equals 12 residues. The CDR3 nucleotides read TGTGCCAGCAGCCAGACAGGGGTGAAACTGTTTTTT. This encodes CASSQTGVKLFF.

The chain joins TRBV28 to TRBJ2-7, with 7 bases lining up with TRBD2. Trimming removed 6 bases from V and 2 bases from J; junction bases left unmatched: 7. CDR3 length: 14 residues. CDR1 and CDR2 from the germline V gene are MDHEN and SYDVKM. The CDR3 DNA follows: TGTGCCAGCAGGAGGTGGGGGGGGGCCTACGAGCAGTACTTC. This codes for CASRRWGGAYEQYF.

The CDR3 region has the DNA TGTGCCAGCAGCGTAGCTCGTGGGACAGGGAAGCAGTTCTTC. Amino acids: CASSVARGTGKQFF. This sequence joins TRBV9 and TRBJ2-1; 9 nucleotides align to TRBD1. CDR3 length: 14 residues. The V gene end was trimmed by 0 bases and the J gene end by 11 bases; junction bases not matched to a gene: 6. Germline lookup yields CDR1 SGDLS and CDR2 YYNGEE.

V is TRBV19 and J is TRBJ1-6; TRBD1 agrees at 7 bases. Trimming cost V 6 bases and J 0 bases; bases outside gene matches: 5. CDR1 and CDR2 (germline): LNHDA, SQIVND (reference sequence). The CDR3 has 16 residues. The CDR3 reads CASRWDSSSYNSPLHF. The CDR3 nucleotides are TGTGCCAGTAGATGGGACAGCAGCTCCTATAATTCACCCCTCCACTTT.

This chain links TRBV4-3 with TRBJ2-3; 7 nucleotides line up with TRBD2. V gave up 1 base and J gave up 1 base; unmatched junction bases: 5. CDR1 and CDR2 (germline): LGHNA, YSLEER. This CDR3 region has 16 residues. The CDR3 region is CASSQVRGSGTDTQYF. Written as DNA, the CDR3 is TGCGCCAGCAGCCAAGTTCGCGGGAGCGGCACAGATACGCAGTATTTT.

Points on this clone: A far larger clone differs by one base, so this is likely a read error. The chain carries TRBV4-2 and TRBJ1-6; TRBD1 might be the D (6 bases). The length of the CDR3 is 18 residues. Deletions cut 5 bases from V and 0 bases from J, with 17 bases between. Germline loops: CDR1 LGHNA, CDR2 YNFKEQ. The DNA of the CDR3 is TGTGCCAGCAGCTTCAGGGACACCCCGAGCTCCTATAATTCACCCCTCCACTTT. This codes for CASSFRDTPSSYNSPLHF.

This clone was counted once. This chain uses TRBV19 with TRBJ1-2, with D uncertain. The CDR3 covers 15 residues. CDR1 and CDR2 (germline): LNHDA, SQIVND (reference sequence). The V end lost 1 base, the J end lost 2 bases, and 11 bases lay between the germline ends. The CDR3 nucleotides read TGTGCCAGTAGTATAGCCGAGGGCGTAAACTATGGCTACACCTTC. Its protein is CASSIAEGVNYGYTF.

This chain links TRBV11-2 with TRBJ2-5; 7 nucleotides match TRBD1. The V gene end was trimmed by 5 bases and the J gene end by 5 bases; junction bases not matched to a gene: 8. Germline V gene sequence: CDR1 SGHAT, CDR2 FQNNGV. The CDR3 sequence is 14 residues long. In DNA form, the CDR3 reads TGTGCCAGCAGCCTGATCAGGGGGATGGAGACCCAGTACTTC. This sequence encodes CASSLIRGMETQYF.

By share of the sample, this clone is large. J is TRBJ1-1 and V is TRBV4-1, with D maybe TRBD1 (5 bases). The ends were cut back, 2 bases at V and 2 bases at J, with 12 bases in the middle. The CDR3 sequence is 15 residues long. Germline-derived CDR1 and CDR2 are MGHRA and YSYEKL. CDR3 sequence (DNA): TGCGCCAGCAGCCAATCATTAACAGGAAACACTGAAGCTTTCTTT. Encoded protein: CASSQSLTGNTEAFF.